Listed below are T cell receptor beta chains from one sample, sequenced in a study of T cells in Graves' hyperthyroidism and ophthalmopathy. A single record per CDR3 protein comes from TCRdb applying MiXCR to the multiplex PCR reads. Among more than 550,000 distinct CDR3 sequences, 45% were seen once, and the ten largest hold 7% to 7.5%. Sequenced: peripheral blood or thyroid tissue (not recorded which). The receptor source for this set is an adult man with Graves' disease, either hyperthyroidism or ophthalmopathy (not recorded which). CDR3s include the opening cysteine and the closing phenylalanine or tryptophan. Each record gives: D gene, V gene, clone size, J gene, CDR3 protein, CDR3 DNA. D genes are given only for firm matches. Clone size, where shown, is once, few, many, or a class for clones that have expanded.

NA	TRBV6-5	many	TRBJ1-5	CASSDQVRQPQHF	TGTGCCAGCAGTGACCAGGTGCGCCAGCCCCAGCATTTT
NA	TRBV5-1	many	TRBJ1-2	CASSPGTADYGYTF	TGCGCCAGCAGCCCCGGGACGGCGGACTATGGCTACACCTTC
NA	TRBV7-2	NA	TRBJ2-2	CASSPRDTLETGELFF	TGTGCCAGCAGCCCTCGGGACACGCTTGAAACCGGGGAGCTGTTTTTT
TRBD2	TRBV5-1	few	TRBJ2-7	CASSLGLAGVWEQYF	TGCGCCAGCAGCTTAGGTCTAGCGGGAGTGTGGGAGCAGTACTTC
TRBD1	TRBV2	once	TRBJ2-2	CASQIRQGRAGELFF	TGTGCCAGCCAGATTCGACAGGGGCGAGCCGGGGAGCTGTTTTTT
NA	TRBV20-1	once	TRBJ1-1	CSARYGTEAFF	TGCAGTGCTAGATACGGTACTGAAGCTTTCTTT
TRBD1	TRBV7-9	NA	TRBJ2-7	CASSPGQNSYEQYF	TGTGCTAGCAGCCCGGGACAGAACTCCTACGAGCAGTACTTC
NA	TRBV29-1	NA	TRBJ1-5	CSASSQGEGEGNQPQHF	TGCAGCGCCAGCAGCCAAGGGGAGGGAGAGGGCAATCAGCCCCAGCATTTT
NA	TRBV10-3	NA	TRBJ2-5	CATRAPGGETQYF	TGTGCCACTCGGGCCCCGGGGGGCGAGACCCAGTACTTC
NA	TRBV10-3	many	TRBJ1-1	CAISDRDRMNTEAFF	TGTGCCATCAGTGACAGGGACCGCATGAACACTGAAGCTTTCTTT
NA	TRBV7-6	NA	TRBJ1-1	CASSLGGQLTEAFF	TGTGCCAGCTCCCTAGGGGGACAACTCACTGAAGCTTTCTTT
NA	TRBV10-3	once	TRBJ2-5	CAISIQETQYF	TGTGCCATCAGTATCCAGGAGACCCAGTACTTC
NA	TRBV24-1	many	TRBJ1-2	CATSDAGRDYGYTF	TGTGCCACCAGTGACGCCGGACGGGACTATGGCTACACCTTC
TRBD2	TRBV7-2	NA	TRBJ2-5	CASSSSGFQETQYF	TGTGCCAGCAGCTCTAGCGGGTTCCAAGAGACCCAGTACTTC
NA	TRBV12-3/TRBV12-4	NA	TRBJ1-4	CASSYSSRGDSEKLFF	TGTGCCAGCAGTTACTCGAGCAGGGGAGATAGTGAAAAACTGTTTTTT
NA	TRBV29-1	NA	TRBJ2-5	CSAWDKETQYF	TGCAGCGCCTGGGACAAAGAGACCCAGTACTTC
NA	TRBV15	once	TRBJ2-5	CATSRDIGAEETQYF	TGTGCCACCAGCAGAGATATTGGGGCCGAAGAGACCCAGTACTTC
TRBD2	TRBV7-7	NA	TRBJ2-5	CASSFGARRLAETQYF	TGTGCTAGCAGCTTCGGGGCCCGGAGACTAGCGGAGACCCAGTACTTC
NA	TRBV10-3	NA	TRBJ1-5	CAIRSGVGNQPQHF	TGTGCCATCAGATCAGGGGTGGGCAATCAGCCCCAGCATTTT
NA	TRBV7-9	few	TRBJ1-4	CASSLGPGRTEEKLFF	TGTGCCAGCAGCTTAGGGCCGGGACGCACAGAAGAAAAACTGTTTTTT
NA	TRBV20-1	few	TRBJ1-3	CSARLVTGGNTIYF	TGCAGTGCTAGATTAGTGACAGGAGGAAACACCATATATTTT
TRBD1	TRBV29-1	once	TRBJ1-2	CSGRTDREYYGYTF	TGCAGCGGCCGCACCGACAGGGAGTACTATGGCTACACCTTC
NA	TRBV5-1	NA	TRBJ1-1	CASSLGGNPGHKNTEAFF	TGCGCCAGCAGCTTGGGGGGAAACCCGGGACACAAAAACACTGAAGCTTTCTTT
NA	TRBV7-8	NA	TRBJ1-5	CVSSLTRDQPQHF	TGTGTCAGCAGCTTAACAAGGGATCAGCCCCAGCATTTT
NA	TRBV5-1	NA	TRBJ1-6	CASSLAAGPYSPLHF	TGCGCCAGCAGCTTGGCCGCAGGTCCGTATTCACCCCTCCACTTT
NA	TRBV20-1	NA	TRBJ2-7	CSGIADPTYEQYF	TGCAGTGGCATAGCGGACCCCACCTACGAGCAGTACTTC